This T cell receptor (beta chain) was recorded in a study of identical twins. TCRdb used MiXCR to reprocess the 5' RACE reads, holding one entry per CDR3 protein. The table shows under 1 million distinct CDR3 sequences, with around 12% occurring only once. This clonotype was seen only a few times. Trimming removed 0 bases from V and 5 bases from J, with 20 bases in between. Germline-derived CDR1 and CDR2 are SGHTA and FQGNSA. The CDR3 sequence is 18 residues long. The sample also formed part of further work on yellow fever vaccine responses in identical twins.

J is TRBJ2-1 and V is TRBV7-2, with a tentative D call TRBD1 (6 bases). The sample consisted of PBMCs. This TCR was sampled from a young woman in good health. The CDR3: CASSLAFRQVALNNEQFF. CDR3 nucleotides: TGTGCCAGCAGCTTAGCGTTTAGACAGGTGGCGTTAAACAATGAGCAGTTCTTC.